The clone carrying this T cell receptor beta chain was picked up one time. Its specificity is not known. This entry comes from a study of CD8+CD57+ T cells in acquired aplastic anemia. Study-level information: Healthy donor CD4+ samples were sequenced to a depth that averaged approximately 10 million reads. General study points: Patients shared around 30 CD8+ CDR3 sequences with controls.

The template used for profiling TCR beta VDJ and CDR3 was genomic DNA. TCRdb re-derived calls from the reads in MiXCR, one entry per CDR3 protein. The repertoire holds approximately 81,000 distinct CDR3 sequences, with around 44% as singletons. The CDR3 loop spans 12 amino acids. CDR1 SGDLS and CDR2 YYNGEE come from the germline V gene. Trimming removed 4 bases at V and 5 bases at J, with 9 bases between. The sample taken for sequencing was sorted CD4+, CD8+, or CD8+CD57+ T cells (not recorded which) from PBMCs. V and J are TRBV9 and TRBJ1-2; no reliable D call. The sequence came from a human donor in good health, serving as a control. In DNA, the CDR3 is TGTGCCAGCAGCCGCGGGAATTATGGCTACACCTTC. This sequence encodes CASSRGNYGYTF. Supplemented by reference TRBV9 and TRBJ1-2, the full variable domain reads DSGVTQTPKHLITATGQRVTLRCSPRSGDLSVYWYQQSLDQGLQFLIQYYNGEERAKGNILERFSAQQFPDLHSELNLSSLELGDSALYFCASSRGNYGYTFGSGTRLTVV.